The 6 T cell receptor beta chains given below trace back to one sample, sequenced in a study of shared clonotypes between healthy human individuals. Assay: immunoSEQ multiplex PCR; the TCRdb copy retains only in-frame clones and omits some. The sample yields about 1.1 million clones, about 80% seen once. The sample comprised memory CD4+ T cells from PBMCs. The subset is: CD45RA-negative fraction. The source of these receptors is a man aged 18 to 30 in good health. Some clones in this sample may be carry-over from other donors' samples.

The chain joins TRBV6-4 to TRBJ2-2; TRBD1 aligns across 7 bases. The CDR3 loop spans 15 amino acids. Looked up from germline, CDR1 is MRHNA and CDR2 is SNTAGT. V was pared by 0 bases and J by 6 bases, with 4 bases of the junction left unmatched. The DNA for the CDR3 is TGTGCCAGCAGTGACTCTCACAGGGGCTCCGGGGAGCTGTTTTTT. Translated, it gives CASSDSHRGSGELFF.

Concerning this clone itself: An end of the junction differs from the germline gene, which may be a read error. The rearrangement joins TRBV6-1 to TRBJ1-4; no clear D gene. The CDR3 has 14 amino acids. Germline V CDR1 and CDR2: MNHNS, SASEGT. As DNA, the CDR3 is TGTGCCAGCAGGGAAGGGTGGGCTAATGAAAAACTGTTTTTT. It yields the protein CASREGWANEKLFF.

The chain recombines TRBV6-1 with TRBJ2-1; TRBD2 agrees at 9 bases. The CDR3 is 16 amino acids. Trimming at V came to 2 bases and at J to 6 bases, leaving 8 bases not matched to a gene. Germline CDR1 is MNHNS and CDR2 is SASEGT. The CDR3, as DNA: TGTGCCAGCAGTGAACAATTGCTAGCGGGGCTCAATGAGCAGTTCTTC. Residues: CASSEQLLAGLNEQFF.

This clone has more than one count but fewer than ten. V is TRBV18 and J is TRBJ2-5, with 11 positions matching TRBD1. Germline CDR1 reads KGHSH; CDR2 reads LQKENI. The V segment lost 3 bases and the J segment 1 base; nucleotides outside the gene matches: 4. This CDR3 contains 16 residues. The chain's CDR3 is CASSPPGTGGQETQYF. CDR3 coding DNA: TGTGCCAGCTCACCCCCCGGGACAGGGGGCCAAGAGACCCAGTACTTC.

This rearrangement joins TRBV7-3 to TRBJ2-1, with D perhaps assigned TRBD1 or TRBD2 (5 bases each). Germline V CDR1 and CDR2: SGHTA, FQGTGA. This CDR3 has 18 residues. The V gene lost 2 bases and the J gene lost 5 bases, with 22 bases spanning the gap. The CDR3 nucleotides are TGTGCCAGCAGCTTAGGGAAATTGGGGACCTCGATTGACAATGAGCAGTTCTTC. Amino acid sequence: CASSLGKLGTSIDNEQFF.

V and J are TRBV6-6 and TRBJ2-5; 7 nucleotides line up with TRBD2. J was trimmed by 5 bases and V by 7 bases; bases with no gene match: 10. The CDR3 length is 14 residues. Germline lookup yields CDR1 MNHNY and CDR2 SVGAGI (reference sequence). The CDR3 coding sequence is TGTGCCAGCATTATGGACGGGGGGATGGAGACCCAGTACTTC. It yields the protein CASIMDGGMETQYF.